This T cell receptor (beta chain) is drawn from a study of brain T cells in children with intractable seizures. The sequenced cases were selected for having the highest brain T cell transcript signatures. V lost 1 base and J lost 4, with 10 bases in between. The germline CDR1 and CDR2 sequences are SQVTM and ANQGSEA. The length of the CDR3 is 13 residues. Libraries were prepared by immunoSEQ multiplex PCR; TCRdb keeps only in-frame clonotypes and omits some of them. The data hold 5,000 or so clones, with about 91% observed a single time. The sequenced sample was resected brain tissue, obtained at surgery. The TCR comes from a boy under two years old with focal cortical dysplasia and intractable seizures. This rearrangement joins TRBV29-1 to TRBJ1-2; the D gene is possibly TRBD1 (5 bases). The CDR3 DNA reads TGCAGCGTTGAAGTCGGGACGGTCTATGGCTACACCTTC. Protein: CSVEVGTVYGYTF.